The clone carrying this T cell receptor (beta chain) was seen at least ten times. Its target is not known. This CDR3 region has 10 residues. From germline, CDR1 is DFQATT and CDR2 SNEGSKA (reference sequence). V lost 4 bases to trimming and J lost 4 bases, with 3 bases between them. TCRdb re-derived calls from the 5' RACE reads in MiXCR, one entry per CDR3 protein. The table includes fewer than 80,000 distinct CDR3 sequences, roughly 22% detected once. Notes on the study in general: In terms of TCR gene usage, tumor memory CD4+ T cells clustered together with blood and lymph node memory CD4+ cells, as well as with lymph node naive CD4+ cells.

Sequencing input: memory CD4+ T cells sorted from a lymph node. As to subset: memory CD4+ T cells, CD4+CD45RO+CD25-. The chain employs TRBV20-1 and TRBJ2-3, with D uncertain. The receptor was isolated from a female donor with breast cancer. For the CDR3, the DNA is TGCAGTGCTACATCAGATACGCAGTATTTT. Its translation: CSATSDTQYF.